The text below deals with one T cell receptor (beta chain). Its antigen remains unknown. Germline V CDR1 and CDR2: SGHRS, YFSETQ. J gave up 4 bases and V 4 bases, and 11 bases lay outside the gene matches. This CDR3 comprises 16 residues. The source of the sample is a study of cytomegalovirus exposure and HLA in healthy donors. Points from the study as a whole: As was reported, the HLA-A and HLA-B alleles of most subjects were accurately predicted from TCR beta sequences. Cytomegalovirus-associated status was assigned to 164 TCR beta chains.

PCR employed 60 Vbeta and 13 Jbeta primers. Clones were read by immunoSEQ multiplex PCR, and TCRdb kept only the in-frame ones, dropping some. This table holds 130,000 or so clones, 70% to 85% found once. The sequence was obtained from a female donor in good health and CMV-seronegative. V gene TRBV5-1 combines with J gene TRBJ2-3; TRBD1 matches at 8 bases. Specimen: PBMCs. CDR3 DNA: TGCGCCAGCAGCCCAACCCCGGGACAGGCCTCAGATACGCAGTATTTT. It is translated as CASSPTPGQASDTQYF.